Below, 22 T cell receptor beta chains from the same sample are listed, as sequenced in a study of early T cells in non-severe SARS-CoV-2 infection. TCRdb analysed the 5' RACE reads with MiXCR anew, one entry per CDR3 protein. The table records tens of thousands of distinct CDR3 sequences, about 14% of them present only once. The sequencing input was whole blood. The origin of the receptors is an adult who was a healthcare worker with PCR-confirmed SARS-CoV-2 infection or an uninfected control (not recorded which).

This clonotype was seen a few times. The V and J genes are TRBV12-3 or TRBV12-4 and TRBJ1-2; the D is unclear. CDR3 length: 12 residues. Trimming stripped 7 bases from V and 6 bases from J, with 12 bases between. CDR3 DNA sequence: TGTGCCAGCACTTTGACCAGCGATGGCTACACCTTC. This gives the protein CASTLTSDGYTF.

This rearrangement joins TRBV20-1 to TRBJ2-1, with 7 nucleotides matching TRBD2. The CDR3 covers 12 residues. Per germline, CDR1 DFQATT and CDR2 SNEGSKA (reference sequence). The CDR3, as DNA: TGCATCTCCCGGGGGGTTTACAATGAGCAGTTCTTC. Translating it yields CISRGVYNEQFF.

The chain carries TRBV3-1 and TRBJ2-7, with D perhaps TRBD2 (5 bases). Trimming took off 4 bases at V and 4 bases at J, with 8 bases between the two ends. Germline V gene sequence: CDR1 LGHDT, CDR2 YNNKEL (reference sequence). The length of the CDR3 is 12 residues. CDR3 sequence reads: CASSPSRYEQYF. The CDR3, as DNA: TGTGCCAGCAGCCCTAGCAGATACGAGCAGTACTTC.

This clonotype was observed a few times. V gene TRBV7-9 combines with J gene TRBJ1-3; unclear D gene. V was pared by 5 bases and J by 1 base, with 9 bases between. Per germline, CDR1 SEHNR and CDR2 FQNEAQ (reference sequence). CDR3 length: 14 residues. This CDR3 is CASSHATSGNTIYF. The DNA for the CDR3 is TGTGCCAGCAGCCACGCCACATCTGGAAACACCATATATTTT. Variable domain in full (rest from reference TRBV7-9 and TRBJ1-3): DTGVSQNPRHKITKRGQNVTFRCDPISEHNRLYWYRQTLGQGPEFLTYFQNEAQLEKSRLLSDRFSAERPKGSFSTLEIQRTEQGDSAMYLCASSHATSGNTIYFGEGSWLTVV.

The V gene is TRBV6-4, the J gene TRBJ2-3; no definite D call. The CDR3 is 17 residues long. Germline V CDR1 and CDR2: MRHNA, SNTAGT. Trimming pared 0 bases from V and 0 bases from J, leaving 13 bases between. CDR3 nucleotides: TGTGCCAGCAGTGACTCCGGGTTGGTTCGGAGCACAGATACGCAGTATTTT. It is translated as CASSDSGLVRSTDTQYF.

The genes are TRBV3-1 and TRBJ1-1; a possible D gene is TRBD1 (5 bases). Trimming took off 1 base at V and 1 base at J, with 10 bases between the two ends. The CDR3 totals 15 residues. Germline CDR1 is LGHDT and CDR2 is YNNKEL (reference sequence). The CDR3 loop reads CASSQARTRNTEAFF. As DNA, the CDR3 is TGTGCCAGCAGCCAAGCACGGACAAGGAACACTGAAGCTTTCTTT.

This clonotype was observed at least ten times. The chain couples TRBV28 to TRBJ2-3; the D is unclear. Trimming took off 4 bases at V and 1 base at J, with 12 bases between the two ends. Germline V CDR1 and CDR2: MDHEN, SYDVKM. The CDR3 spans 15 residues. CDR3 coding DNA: TGTGCCAGCAGTTCCTTCGGCAGCGGCACAGATACGCAGTATTTT. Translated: CASSSFGSGTDTQYF. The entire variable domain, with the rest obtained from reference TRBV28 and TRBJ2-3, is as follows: DVKVTQSSRYLVKRTGEKVFLECVQDMDHENMFWYRQDPGLGLRLIYFSYDVKMKEKGDIPEGYSVSREKKERFSLILESASTNQTSMYLCASSSFGSGTDTQYFGPGTRLTVL.

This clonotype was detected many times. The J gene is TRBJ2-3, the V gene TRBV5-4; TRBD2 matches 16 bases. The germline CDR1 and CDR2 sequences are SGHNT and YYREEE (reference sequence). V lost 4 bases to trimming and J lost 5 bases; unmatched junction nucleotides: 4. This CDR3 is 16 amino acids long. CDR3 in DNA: TGTGCCAGCAGCCCGGGACTAGCGGGGGGGCGAGATACGCAGTATTTT. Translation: CASSPGLAGGRDTQYF.

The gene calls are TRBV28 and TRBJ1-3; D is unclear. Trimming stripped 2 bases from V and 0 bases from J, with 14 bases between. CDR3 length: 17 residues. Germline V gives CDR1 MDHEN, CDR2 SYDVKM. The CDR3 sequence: CASSLEGLESSGNTIYF. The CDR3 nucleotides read TGTGCCAGCAGTTTAGAGGGCTTAGAGAGCTCTGGAAACACCATATATTTT.

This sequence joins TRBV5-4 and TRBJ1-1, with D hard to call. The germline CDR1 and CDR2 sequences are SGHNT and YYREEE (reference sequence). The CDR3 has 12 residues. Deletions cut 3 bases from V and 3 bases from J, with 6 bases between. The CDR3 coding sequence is TGTGCCAGCAGCTCCTCCGACACTGAAGCTTTCTTT. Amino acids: CASSSSDTEAFF.

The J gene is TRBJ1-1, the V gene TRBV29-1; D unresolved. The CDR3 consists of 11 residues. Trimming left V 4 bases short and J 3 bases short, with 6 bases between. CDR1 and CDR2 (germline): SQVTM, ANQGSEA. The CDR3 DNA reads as TGCAGCGTTGTCGGGGACACTGAAGCTTTCTTT. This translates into CSVVGDTEAFF.

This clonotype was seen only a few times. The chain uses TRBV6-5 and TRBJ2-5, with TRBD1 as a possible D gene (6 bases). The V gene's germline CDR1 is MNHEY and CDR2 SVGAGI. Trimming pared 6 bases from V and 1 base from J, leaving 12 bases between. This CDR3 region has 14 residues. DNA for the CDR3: TGTGCCAGCAGACGGACAGCCAGCCAAGAGACCCAGTACTTC. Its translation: CASRRTASQETQYF.

The CDR3 protein is CASSPIMPRGPGQYF. The CDR3 coding sequence is TGTGCCAGCAGCCCAATCATGCCGAGGGGACCGGGACAGTACTTC. This sequence joins TRBV7-2 and TRBJ2-7; tentatively, D is TRBD1 or TRBD2 (5 bases each). The CDR3 is 15 residues long. V was clipped by 5 bases and J by 10 bases, with 24 bases between them. CDR1 and CDR2 (germline): SGHTA, FQGNSA.

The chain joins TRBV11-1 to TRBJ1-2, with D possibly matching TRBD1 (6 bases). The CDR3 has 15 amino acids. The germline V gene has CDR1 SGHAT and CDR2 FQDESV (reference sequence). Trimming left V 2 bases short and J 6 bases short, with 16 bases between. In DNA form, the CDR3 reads TGTGCCAGCAGCTTAATGGCAGGGGCTATTGATGGCTACACCTTC. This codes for CASSLMAGAIDGYTF.

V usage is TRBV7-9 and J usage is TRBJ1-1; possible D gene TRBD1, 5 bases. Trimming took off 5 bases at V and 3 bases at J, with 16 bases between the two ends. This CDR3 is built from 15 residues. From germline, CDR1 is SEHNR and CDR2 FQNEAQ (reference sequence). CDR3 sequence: CASSLTWGEDTEAFF. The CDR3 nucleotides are TGTGCCAGCAGCCTCACCTGGGGGGAAGACACTGAAGCTTTCTTT.

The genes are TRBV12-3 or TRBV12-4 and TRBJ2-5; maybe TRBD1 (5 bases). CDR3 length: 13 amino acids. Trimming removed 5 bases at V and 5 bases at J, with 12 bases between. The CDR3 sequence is CASSVNQGETQYF. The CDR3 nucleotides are TGTGCCAGCAGTGTCAATCAGGGCGAGACCCAGTACTTC.

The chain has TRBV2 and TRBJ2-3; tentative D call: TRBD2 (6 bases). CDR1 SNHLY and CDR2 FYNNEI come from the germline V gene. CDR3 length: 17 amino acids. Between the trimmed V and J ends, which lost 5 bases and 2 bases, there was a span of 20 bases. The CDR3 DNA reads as TGTGCCAGCAGTTGGGCGGGGCCACTAGGGGCCACAGATACGCAGTATTTT. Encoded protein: CASSWAGPLGATDTQYF. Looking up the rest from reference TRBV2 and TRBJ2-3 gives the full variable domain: EPEVTQTPSHQVTQMGQEVILRCVPISNHLYFYWYRQILGQKVEFLVSFYNNEISEKSEIFDDQFSVERPDGSNFTLKIRSTKLEDSAMYFCASSWAGPLGATDTQYFGPGTRLTVL.

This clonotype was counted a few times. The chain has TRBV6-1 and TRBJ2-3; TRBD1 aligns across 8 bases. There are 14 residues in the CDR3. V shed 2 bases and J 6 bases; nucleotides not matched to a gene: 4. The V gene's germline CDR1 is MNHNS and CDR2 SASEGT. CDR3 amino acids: CASSEWTGMDTQYF. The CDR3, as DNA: TGTGCCAGCAGTGAATGGACAGGGATGGATACGCAGTATTTT.

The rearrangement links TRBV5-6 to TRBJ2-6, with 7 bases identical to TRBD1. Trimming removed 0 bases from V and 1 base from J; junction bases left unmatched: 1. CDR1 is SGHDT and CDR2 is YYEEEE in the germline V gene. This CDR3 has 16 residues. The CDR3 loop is CASSLGGQSGANVLTF. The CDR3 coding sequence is TGTGCCAGCAGCTTGGGGGGACAGTCTGGGGCCAACGTCCTGACTTTC.

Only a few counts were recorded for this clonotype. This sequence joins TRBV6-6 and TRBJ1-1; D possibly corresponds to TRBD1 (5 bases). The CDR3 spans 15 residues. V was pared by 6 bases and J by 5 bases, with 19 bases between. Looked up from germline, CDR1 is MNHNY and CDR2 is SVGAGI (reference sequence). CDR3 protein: CASREWDPQGTEAFF. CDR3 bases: TGTGCCAGCAGAGAGTGGGACCCCCAGGGAACTGAAGCTTTCTTT.

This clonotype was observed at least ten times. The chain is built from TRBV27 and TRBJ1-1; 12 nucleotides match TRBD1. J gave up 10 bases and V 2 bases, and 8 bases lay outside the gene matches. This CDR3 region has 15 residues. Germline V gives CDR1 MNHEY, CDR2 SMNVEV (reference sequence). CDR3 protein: CASSLMPGQGARAFF. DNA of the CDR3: TGTGCCAGCAGTTTAATGCCGGGACAGGGGGCGAGAGCTTTCTTT.

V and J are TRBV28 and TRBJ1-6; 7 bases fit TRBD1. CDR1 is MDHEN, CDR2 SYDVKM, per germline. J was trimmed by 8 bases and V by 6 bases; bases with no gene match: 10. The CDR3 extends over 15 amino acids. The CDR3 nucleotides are TGTGCCAGCAGCCGACAGGGAAGGAACCATTCACCCCTCCACTTT. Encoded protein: CASSRQGRNHSPLHF.